The 27 T cell receptor beta chains presented below share a single source sample, sequenced in a study of shared clonotypes between healthy human individuals. Clones were sequenced by immunoSEQ multiplex PCR, and TCRdb holds only the in-frame ones, with some missing. The table includes hundreds of thousands of clones, 95% to 97% detected once. CD45RO-negative cells were positively selected for CCR7, leaving out terminally differentiated effector memory CD45RA+ cells. The sequencing sample was made of naive CD8+ T cells sorted from blood. Every receptor here comes from a woman in her 30s in good health.

This sequence joins TRBV27 and TRBJ2-7; the match to TRBD1 covers 9 bases. Germline trimming cut 4 bases from V and 5 bases from J; bases unmatched to any gene: 6. The germline gives CDR1 MNHEY, CDR2 SMNVEV (reference sequence). This CDR3 comprises 14 residues. CDR3 bases: TGTGCCAGCAGTTCTCGGGACAGGGTCCACGAGCAGTACTTC. Protein product: CASSSRDRVHEQYF.

The V gene is TRBV7-8, the J gene TRBJ2-1; D is possibly TRBD1 (5 bases). Germline CDR1 is SGHVS and CDR2 is FQNEAQ. V was cut by 5 bases and J by 2 bases, with 10 bases left in between. The CDR3 loop spans 14 amino acids. In DNA form, the CDR3 reads TGTGCCAGCAGCCTAACAGGCCCCTACAATGAGCAGTTCTTC. This sequence encodes CASSLTGPYNEQFF.

The V and J genes are TRBV7-9 and TRBJ2-5, with a weak D call TRBD1 (5 bases). Deletions cut 5 bases from V and 1 base from J, with 11 bases between. The germline CDR1 and CDR2 sequences are SEHNR and FQNEAQ (reference sequence). This CDR3 is built from 14 residues. This CDR3 reads CASSLTGFQETQYF. CDR3 nucleotides: TGTGCCAGCAGCCTTACAGGTTTCCAAGAGACCCAGTACTTC.

The rearrangement joins TRBV19 to TRBJ2-5, with D possibly matching TRBD2 (6 bases). V was cut by 5 bases and J by 1 base, with 14 bases left in between. There are 15 residues in the CDR3. Looked up from germline, CDR1 is LNHDA and CDR2 is SQIVND (reference sequence). The CDR3 protein is CASSLGGGTQETQYF. The CDR3 DNA reads as TGTGCCAGTAGTCTGGGGGGAGGCACCCAAGAGACCCAGTACTTC.

The chain recombines TRBV2 with TRBJ2-5; no definite D call. The assigned J gene may be wrong: the sequence end matches TRBJ2-7 better. The length of the CDR3 is 11 residues. From germline, CDR1 is SNHLY and CDR2 FYNNEI. CDR3 sequence: CASTTTYEQYF. The DNA for the CDR3 is TGTGCCAGCACTACTACATACGAGCAGTACTTC.

J is TRBJ2-7 and V is TRBV27, with D perhaps matching TRBD2 (6 bases). Germline V lookup: CDR1 MNHEY, CDR2 SMNVEV (reference sequence). V gave up 4 bases and J gave up 2 bases, with 12 bases separating them. The CDR3 length is 14 residues. The CDR3 nucleotides are TGTGCCAGCAGTTGGGGATGGGGGGCCTACGAGCAGTACTTC. Translation gives CASSWGWGAYEQYF.

V usage is TRBV6-1 and J usage is TRBJ2-1; D unclear. V was clipped by 6 bases and J by 5 bases, with 11 bases between them. Germline V gene lookup returns CDR1 MNHNS and CDR2 SASEGT. The CDR3 sequence is 13 residues long. The CDR3 spells CASSEWPDNEQFF. The DNA of the CDR3 is TGTGCCAGCAGCGAATGGCCGGACAATGAGCAGTTCTTC.

V is TRBV27 and J is TRBJ2-1; D gene ambiguous. Trimming shortened V by 5 bases and J by 0 bases, and 8 bases separated the two germline ends. This CDR3 spans 14 amino acids. CDR1 MNHEY and CDR2 SMNVEV come from the germline V gene (reference sequence). This CDR3 is CASSIHNSYNEQFF. For the CDR3, the DNA is TGTGCCAGCAGTATCCATAACTCCTACAATGAGCAGTTCTTC.

The rearrangement joins TRBV10-3 to TRBJ1-1, with 7 bases identical to TRBD1. The CDR3 covers 14 residues. Germline-derived CDR1 and CDR2 are ENHRY and SYGVKD. V dropped 4 bases and J dropped 1; count of bases not matched to a gene: 3. CDR3: CAISGYRGNTEAFF. The CDR3 coding sequence is TGTGCCATCAGTGGGTACAGGGGGAACACTGAAGCTTTCTTT.

The rearrangement joins TRBV28 to TRBJ2-7; D is undetermined. CDR1 MDHEN and CDR2 SYDVKM come from the germline V gene. V was pared by 5 bases and J by 3 bases, with 11 bases between. This CDR3 spans 13 amino acids. The CDR3 nucleotides read TGTGCCAGCAGTGAAGGGTTGCACTACGAGCAGTACTTC. Translation: CASSEGLHYEQYF.

V gene TRBV28 combines with J gene TRBJ2-1, with a tentative D call TRBD2 (6 bases). Germline values: CDR1 MDHEN, CDR2 SYDVKM. The CDR3 has 17 amino acids. Between the trimmed V and J ends, which lost 2 bases and 2 bases, there was a span of 16 bases. The chain's CDR3 is CASSLNRRTSTYNEQFF. In DNA, the CDR3 is TGTGCCAGCAGTTTAAACCGCCGTACTAGCACCTACAATGAGCAGTTCTTC.

The CDR3 protein is CASSDTGGAWGYTF. CDR3 in DNA: TGTGCCAGCAGTGATACAGGGGGCGCGTGGGGCTACACCTTC. This chain joins TRBV2 and TRBJ1-2, with 9 bases lining up with TRBD1. The ends lost 3 bases at V and 8 bases at J; junction bases unmatched: 7. CDR3 length: 14 residues. Germline V gives CDR1 SNHLY, CDR2 FYNNEI.

This clone was recorded a few times. The chain is built from TRBV9 and TRBJ1-1, with D uncertain. Germline V gene sequence: CDR1 SGDLS, CDR2 YYNGEE. The CDR3 is made up of 12 amino acids. Between the trimmed V and J ends, which lost 3 bases and 0 bases, there was a span of 3 bases. The CDR3 sequence: CASSELNTEAFF. For the CDR3, the DNA is TGTGCCAGCAGCGAGTTGAACACTGAAGCTTTCTTT.

V gene TRBV4-1 combines with J gene TRBJ1-1; TRBD1 matches at 8 bases. The CDR3 extends over 16 amino acids. V was pared by 7 bases and J by 3 bases, with 13 bases of the junction left unmatched. Germline V gene data show CDR1 as MGHRA and CDR2 as YSYEKL. CDR3 nucleotide sequence: TGCGCCAGCACGCCCAGCCTACAGGGGGGAGACACTGAAGCTTTCTTT. It codes for CASTPSLQGGDTEAFF.

The chain uses TRBV9 and TRBJ1-2, with D unresolved. Trimming removed 3 bases from V and 6 bases from J, with 12 bases in between. The CDR3 length is 13 residues. The germline V gene has CDR1 SGDLS and CDR2 YYNGEE. The CDR3 loop reads CASSATRDDGYTF. Here the CDR3 DNA reads TGTGCCAGCAGCGCAACCAGAGACGATGGCTACACCTTC. The full variable domain, its missing parts supplied by reference TRBV9 and TRBJ1-2, is DSGVTQTPKHLITATGQRVTLRCSPRSGDLSVYWYQQSLDQGLQFLIQYYNGEERAKGNILERFSAQQFPDLHSELNLSSLELGDSALYFCASSATRDDGYTFGSGTRLTVV.

The rearrangement uses TRBV28 and TRBJ1-2, with TRBD1 identical over 10 bases. Trimming cost V 7 bases and J 0 bases; bases outside gene matches: 14. Germline V gives CDR1 MDHEN, CDR2 SYDVKM. The CDR3 extends over 18 amino acids. The CDR3 sequence: CASTRTRDRGLTNYGYTF. The DNA for the CDR3 is TGTGCCAGCACTCGAACCCGGGACAGGGGTCTTACTAACTATGGCTACACCTTC.

J is TRBJ1-5 and V is TRBV28; TRBD1 is a possible D gene (6 bases). V was clipped by 10 bases and J by 6 bases, with 19 bases between them. Germline CDR1 reads MDHEN; CDR2 reads SYDVKM. This CDR3 has 14 amino acids. Written as DNA, the CDR3 is TGTGCCACCGAGGGACACCTATCCCCTCAGCCCCAGCATTTT. Translation gives CATEGHLSPQPQHF.

The rearrangement links TRBV5-6 to TRBJ2-7; 7 bases are a match to TRBD2. J lost 2 bases, V lost 0 bases, and 5 bases had no gene match. The germline CDR1 and CDR2 sequences are SGHDT and YYEEEE. The CDR3 has 15 residues. DNA of the CDR3: TGTGCCAGCAGCTTGGCGACGGGAGGTACCTACGAGCAGTACTTC. As protein: CASSLATGGTYEQYF.

The chain joins TRBV6-6 to TRBJ2-5; D perhaps matches TRBD1 (6 bases). Germline V gene data show CDR1 as MNHNY and CDR2 as SVGAGI (reference sequence). V was shortened by 2 bases and J by 1 base, with 11 bases between the two germline ends. The CDR3 is 15 amino acids. This CDR3 is CASSYGGQPQETQYF. The DNA of the CDR3 is TGTGCCAGCAGTTACGGGGGCCAGCCCCAAGAGACCCAGTACTTC.

A word on this clone: Just one base apart from a much larger clone, this may be a read error. The chain carries TRBV16 and TRBJ2-7; D gene ambiguous. The CDR3 consists of 11 residues. Germline-derived CDR1 and CDR2 are KGHSY and FQNENV. Trimming removed 4 bases from V and 1 base from J, with 2 bases in between. The CDR3 coding sequence is TGTGCCAGCAGCCCGTCCTACGAGCAGTACTTC. Protein: CASSPSYEQYF.

The chain links TRBV7-8 to TRBJ2-2; 12 bases align to TRBD2. There are 16 residues in the CDR3. Germline V lookup: CDR1 SGHVS, CDR2 FQNEAQ. Trimming took 2 bases from V and 6 from J; bases not matched to a gene: 4. CDR3 protein: CASSLTGLAGPGELFF. In DNA, the CDR3 is TGTGCCAGCAGCTTAACGGGACTAGCGGGCCCCGGGGAGCTGTTTTTT.

This sequence joins TRBV10-3 and TRBJ1-1; 7 nucleotides match TRBD1. V trimming: 0 bases; J trimming: 1 base; junction bases outside the gene matches: 11. The germline V gene encodes CDR1 ENHRY and CDR2 SYGVKD. CDR3 length equals 18 residues. In DNA, the CDR3 is TGTGCCATCAGTGAGTCGACGGCAGGGGGTCTGGGGAACACTGAAGCTTTCTTT. Protein: CAISESTAGGLGNTEAFF.

On this clone: The germline gene is not matched at one end of the junction; a read error may be the cause. The rearrangement links TRBV11-2 to TRBJ2-1; no reliable D call. Germline CDR1 SGHAT, CDR2 FQNNGV. The CDR3 runs 15 residues. CDR3 nucleotide sequence: TGTGCCAGCAGCCTAGACGGCAGCTCCTACAATGAGCAGTTCTTC. Its protein product is CASSLDGSSYNEQFF.

This rearrangement joins TRBV28 to TRBJ2-5; 11 bases line up with TRBD2. The junction had 8 bases not matched to a gene; V was cut back by 6 bases and J by 2 bases. Germline CDR1 is MDHEN and CDR2 is SYDVKM. CDR3 length: 16 residues. CDR3 loop: CASSPRGTSGQETQYF. CDR3 sequence (DNA): TGTGCCAGCAGCCCCAGGGGGACTAGCGGTCAAGAGACCCAGTACTTC.

The chain carries TRBV2 and TRBJ2-7, with TRBD2 matching over 8 bases. The CDR3 covers 19 residues. Trimming cost V 3 bases and J 0 bases; bases outside gene matches: 16. CDR1 is SNHLY, CDR2 FYNNEI, per germline. Here the CDR3 DNA reads TGTGCCAGCAGTGATCCCCAGGAGGAGACTAGCGCCAGCTCCTACGAGCAGTACTTC. Translated: CASSDPQEETSASSYEQYF.

CDR3 loop: CASSMYLSDGSYNEQFF. DNA for the CDR3: TGTGCCAGCAGCATGTACTTATCCGATGGCTCCTACAATGAGCAGTTCTTC. The chain combines TRBV9 with TRBJ2-1; D is uncertain. V lost 4 bases to trimming and J lost 0 bases, with 17 bases between them. The CDR3 runs 17 residues. Germline loops: CDR1 SGDLS, CDR2 YYNGEE.

The chain carries TRBV2 and TRBJ2-3; D possibly uses TRBD1 or TRBD2 (5 bases each). The germline V gene has CDR1 SNHLY and CDR2 FYNNEI. V dropped 6 bases and J dropped 4 bases, with 20 bases sitting between them. CDR3 length: 16 amino acids. The CDR3 loop reads CASRAPTRWDPDTQYF. The CDR3 bases are TGTGCCAGCAGGGCGCCTACTCGGTGGGACCCAGATACGCAGTATTTT.